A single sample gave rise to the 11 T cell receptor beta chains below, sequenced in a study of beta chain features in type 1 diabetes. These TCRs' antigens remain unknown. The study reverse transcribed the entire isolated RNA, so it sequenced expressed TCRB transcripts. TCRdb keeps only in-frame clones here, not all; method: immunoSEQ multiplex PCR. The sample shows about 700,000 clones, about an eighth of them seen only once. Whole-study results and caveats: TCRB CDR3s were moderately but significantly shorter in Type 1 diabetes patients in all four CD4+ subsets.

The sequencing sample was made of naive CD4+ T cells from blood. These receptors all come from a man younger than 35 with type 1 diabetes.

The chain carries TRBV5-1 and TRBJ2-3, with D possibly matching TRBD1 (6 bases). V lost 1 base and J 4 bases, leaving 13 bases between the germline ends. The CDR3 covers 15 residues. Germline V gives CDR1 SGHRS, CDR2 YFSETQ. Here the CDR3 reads CASSLRSGVPDTQYF. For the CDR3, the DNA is TGCGCCAGCAGCTTGCGATCAGGGGTCCCAGATACGCAGTATTTT.

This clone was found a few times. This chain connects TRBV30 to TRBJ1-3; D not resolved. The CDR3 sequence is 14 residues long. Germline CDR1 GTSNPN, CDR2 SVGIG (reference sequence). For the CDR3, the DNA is TGTGCTTCCCACCACGGGGTTTCTGGAAACACCATATATTTT. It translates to CASHHGVSGNTIYF.

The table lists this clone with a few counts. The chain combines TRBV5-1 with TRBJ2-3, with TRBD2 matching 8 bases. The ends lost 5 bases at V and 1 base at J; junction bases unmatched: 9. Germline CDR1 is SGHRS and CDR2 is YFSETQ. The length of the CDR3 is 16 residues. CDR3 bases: TGCGCCAGCAGTGAACCCGCGGGGGGCCGCACAGATACGCAGTATTTT. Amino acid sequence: CASSEPAGGRTDTQYF.

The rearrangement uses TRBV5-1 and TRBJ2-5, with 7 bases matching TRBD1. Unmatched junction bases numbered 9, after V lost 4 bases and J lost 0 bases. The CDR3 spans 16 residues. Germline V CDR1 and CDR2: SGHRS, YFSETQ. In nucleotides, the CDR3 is TGCGCCAGCAGCCCCCGTCCGGGACAGTACCAAGAGACCCAGTACTTC. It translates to CASSPRPGQYQETQYF.

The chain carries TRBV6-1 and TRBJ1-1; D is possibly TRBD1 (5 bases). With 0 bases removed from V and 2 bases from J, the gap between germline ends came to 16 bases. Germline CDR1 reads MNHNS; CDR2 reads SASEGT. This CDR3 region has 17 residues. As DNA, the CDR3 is TGTGCCAGCAGTGAAGCGCTCCGGGCGGGGGGAAACACTGAAGCTTTCTTT. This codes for CASSEALRAGGNTEAFF.

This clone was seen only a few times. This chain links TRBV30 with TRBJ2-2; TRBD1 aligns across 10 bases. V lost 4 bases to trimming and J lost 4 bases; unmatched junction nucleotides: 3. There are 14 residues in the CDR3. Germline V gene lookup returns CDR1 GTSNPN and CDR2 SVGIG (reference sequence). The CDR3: CAWKGDRGTGELFF. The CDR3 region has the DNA TGTGCCTGGAAGGGGGACAGGGGCACCGGGGAGCTGTTTTTT.

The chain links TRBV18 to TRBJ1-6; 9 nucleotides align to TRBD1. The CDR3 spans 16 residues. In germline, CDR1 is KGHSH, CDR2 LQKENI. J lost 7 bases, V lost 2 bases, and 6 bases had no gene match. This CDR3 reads CASSPAEGTGNSPLHF. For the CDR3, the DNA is TGTGCCAGCTCACCAGCTGAGGGGACAGGGAATTCACCCCTCCACTTT.

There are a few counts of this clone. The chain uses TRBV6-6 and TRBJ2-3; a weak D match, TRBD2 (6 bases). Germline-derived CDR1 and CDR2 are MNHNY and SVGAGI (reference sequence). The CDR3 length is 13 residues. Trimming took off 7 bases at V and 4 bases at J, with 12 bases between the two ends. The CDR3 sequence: CASMNGGSDTQYF. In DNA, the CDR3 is TGTGCCAGCATGAACGGGGGATCAGATACGCAGTATTTT.

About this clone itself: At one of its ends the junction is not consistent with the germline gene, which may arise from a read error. The CDR3 sequence is CASSLGQGFTRELFF. CDR3 sequence (DNA): TGCGCCAGCAGCTTGGGGCAGGGATTCACCCGGGAGCTGTTTTTT. The chain links TRBV5-1 to TRBJ2-2, with D possibly being TRBD1 (5 bases). This CDR3 region has 15 residues. The V gene's germline CDR1 is SGHRS and CDR2 YFSETQ.

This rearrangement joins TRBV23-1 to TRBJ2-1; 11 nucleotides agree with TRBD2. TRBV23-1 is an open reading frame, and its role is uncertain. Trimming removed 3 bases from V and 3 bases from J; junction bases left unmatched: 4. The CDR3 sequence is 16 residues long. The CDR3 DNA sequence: TGCGCCAGCAGTCAGCCTAGCGGGGGGTGCTACAATGAGCAGTTCTTC. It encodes CASSQPSGGCYNEQFF.

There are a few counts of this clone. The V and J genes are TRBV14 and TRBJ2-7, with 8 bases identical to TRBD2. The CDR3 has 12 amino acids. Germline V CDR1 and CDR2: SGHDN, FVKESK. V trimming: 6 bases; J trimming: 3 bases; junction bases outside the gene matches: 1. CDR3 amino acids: CASRSGGYEQYF. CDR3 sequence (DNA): TGTGCCAGCAGGAGCGGGGGCTACGAGCAGTACTTC.